This entry concerns a single TCR beta chain. There are 19 residues in the CDR3. With 5 bases clipped from V and 6 bases from J, the junction kept 21 bases outside the gene matches. Looked up from germline, CDR1 is PRHDT and CDR2 is FYEKMQ (reference sequence). This sample was included in a study of blood T cell repertoires in COVID-19. In the study overall: Samples came from the United States, Italy and Spain, spanning acute and convalescent COVID-19. In each case, the material was cDNA or gDNA derived from T cells, B-cell-depleted T cells, or PBMCs.

The data were produced by immunoSEQ multiplex PCR, yet TCRdb's version contains in-frame clones alone and is incomplete. The sample records around 30,000 clones, approximately 83% being singletons. The receptor was isolated from a human donor in a cohort sampled during active COVID-19. The sample comprised peripheral blood. This rearrangement joins TRBV13 to TRBJ2-3; the match to TRBD2 covers 9 bases. This chain's CDR3 is CASSPKAGLRVAGVDTQYF. DNA for the CDR3: TGTGCCAGCAGCCCTAAAGCGGGGCTGAGGGTAGCGGGAGTGGATACGCAGTATTTT.